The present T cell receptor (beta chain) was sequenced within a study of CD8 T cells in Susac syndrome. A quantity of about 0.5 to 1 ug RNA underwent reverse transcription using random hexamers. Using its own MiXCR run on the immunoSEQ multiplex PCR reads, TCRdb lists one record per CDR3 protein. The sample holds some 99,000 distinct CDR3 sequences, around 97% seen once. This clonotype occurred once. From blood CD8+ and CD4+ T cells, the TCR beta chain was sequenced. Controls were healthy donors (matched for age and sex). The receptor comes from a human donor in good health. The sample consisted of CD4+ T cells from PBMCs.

The CDR3 region has the DNA TGTGCCAGCAGCCCCCTGGGGACCCAGTACTTC. The encoded protein is CASSPLGTQYF. The chain has TRBV6-5 and TRBJ2-5; D uncertain. V was clipped by 6 bases and J by 7 bases, with 9 bases between them. This CDR3 spans 11 amino acids. Germline CDR1 MNHEY, CDR2 SVGAGI.